A selection of T cell receptor beta chains follows, all from one sample in a study of cytomegalovirus exposure and HLA in healthy donors. Assay: immunoSEQ multiplex PCR; the TCRdb copy retains only in-frame clones and omits some. The table lists roughly 220,000 clones, 79% of them singletons. The specimen sequenced was PBMCs. The receptors stem from a man over 45 in good health and CMV-seronegative. The CDR3 runs from the conserved cysteine through the conserved F or W. The D gene is left open where the match is weak. Rows give clone size only sometimes, using once, few, many, or a class for an expanded clone.

V gene	J gene	D gene	clone size	CDR3 protein	CDR3 DNA
TRBV5-1	TRBJ1-1	-	once	CASSMPGDTEAFF	TGCGCCAGCAGCATGCCAGGGGACACTGAAGCTTTCTTT
TRBV9	TRBJ2-5	TRBD2	-	CASSDASGRFIETQYF	TGTGCCAGCAGCGATGCTAGCGGGAGGTTTATTGAGACCCAGTACTTC
TRBV11-2	TRBJ2-3	TRBD2	-	CASSRGGSGGYTDTQYF	TGTGCCAGCAGTCGAGGAGGCAGCGGGGGTTACACAGATACGCAGTATTTT
TRBV10-3	TRBJ1-4	-	-	CAISEDGSSEKLFF	TGTGCCATCAGTGAGGACGGGTCTTCGGAAAAACTGTTTTTT
TRBV5-5	TRBJ2-5	-	-	CASSAVPTIAVQETQYF	TGTGCCAGCAGCGCGGTCCCCACAATAGCGGTCCAAGAGACCCAGTACTTC
TRBV29-1	TRBJ1-1	-	-	CSFIRGAVNTETFF	TGCAGCTTCATCCGCGGGGCCGTCAACACTGAAACTTTCTTT
TRBV4-1	TRBJ2-7	TRBD2	-	CASSPFGSGSGYEQYF	TGCGCCAGCAGCCCCTTCGGTAGCGGGAGTGGCTACGAGCAGTACTTC
TRBV9	TRBJ2-5	-	-	CASSARTARQETQYF	TGTGCCAGCAGCGCCCGGACAGCTCGACAAGAGACCCAGTACTTC
TRBV27	TRBJ1-4	-	-	CADPGNPPATNEKLFF	TGTGCCGACCCAGGGAACCCCCCTGCAACTAATGAAAAACTGTTTTTT
TRBV27	TRBJ1-1	-	-	CASSLLLGGTEAFF	TGTGCCAGCAGTTTACTTCTCGGGGGCACTGAAGCTTTCTTT
TRBV19	TRBJ2-2	TRBD2	-	CASSLGLAGNTGELFF	TGTGCCAGTAGTCTGGGACTAGCGGGTAACACCGGGGAGCTGTTTTTT
TRBV11-2	TRBJ2-5	TRBD2	once	CASSLGWLAGAGETQYF	TGTGCCAGCAGCTTAGGTTGGCTAGCGGGGGCCGGGGAGACCCAGTACTTC
TRBV28	TRBJ1-5	-	-	CASSWGDQPQHF	TGTGCCAGCAGTTGGGGCGATCAGCCCCAGCATTTT
TRBV4-2	TRBJ2-3	TRBD2	-	CASSHTGLAGDTDTQYF	TGTGCCAGCAGCCATACGGGACTAGCGGGAGACACAGATACGCAGTATTTT
TRBV19	TRBJ1-5	-	-	CASSNQEGNQPQHF	TGTGCCAGTAGTAATCAAGAGGGCAATCAGCCCCAGCATTTT
TRBV10-3	TRBJ1-1	-	-	CAIRRGLSGAGGNEAFF	TGTGCCATCCGGAGGGGCTTGTCTGGGGCCGGGGGAAATGAAGCTTTCTTT
TRBV5-1	TRBJ2-3	TRBD1	-	CASSLRGQGRDTQYF	TGCGCCAGCAGCCTGCGAGGACAGGGGAGAGATACGCAGTATTTT
TRBV6-1	TRBJ2-5	-	-	CASSLADKKETQYF	TGTGCCAGCAGTCTAGCAGACAAGAAAGAGACCCAGTACTTC
TRBV9	TRBJ2-3	-	-	CASSVVLSDTQYF	TGTGCCAGCAGCGTAGTTCTGTCAGATACGCAGTATTTT
TRBV19	TRBJ2-1	TRBD2	once	CASIPGSGSSREQFF	TGTGCCAGTATCCCGGGGAGCGGGAGCTCCCGTGAGCAGTTCTTC
TRBV9	TRBJ1-2	-	-	CASSVVPGATELGYTF	TGTGCCAGCAGCGTAGTACCAGGGGCTACTGAGTTAGGCTACACCTTC
TRBV18	TRBJ2-5	-	-	CASSPSRQETQYF	TGTGCCAGCTCACCTTCCAGACAAGAGACCCAGTACTTC
TRBV2	TRBJ2-2	TRBD1	-	CASRTGEITGELFF	TGTGCCAGCAGGACAGGGGAAATCACCGGGGAGCTGTTTTTT
TRBV6-5	TRBJ1-1	-	-	CASSYSRGTEAFF	TGTGCCAGCAGTTACTCTAGAGGGACTGAAGCTTTCTTT
TRBV5-1	TRBJ1-1	-	-	CASSPSNTEAFF	TGCGCCAGCAGCCCTTCGAACACTGAAGCTTTCTTT
TRBV4-1	TRBJ1-1	-	-	CASSPRGAEAFF	TGCGCCAGCAGCCCGCGCGGGGCTGAAGCTTTCTTT
TRBV2	TRBJ2-7	-	few	CASSYQGSYEQYF	TGTGCCAGCAGTTATCAGGGGTCCTACGAGCAGTACTTC
TRBV4-1	TRBJ2-7	TRBD1	-	CASSQEGGAGYEQYF	TGCGCCAGCAGCCAAGAAGGGGGCGCGGGCTACGAGCAGTACTTC
TRBV7-9	TRBJ2-1	-	-	CASRERSSYNEQFF	TGTGCCAGCAGGGAGCGGAGCTCCTACAATGAGCAGTTCTTC
TRBV6-5	TRBJ2-7	TRBD1	-	CACRQDRGQREQYF	TGTGCCTGCAGGCAGGACAGGGGGCAAAGGGAGCAGTACTTC
TRBV9	TRBJ1-5	-	-	CASSPGVVNQPQHF	TGTGCCAGCAGCCCCGGGGTGGTTAATCAGCCCCAGCATTTT
TRBV19	TRBJ2-7	TRBD1	-	CASSPRQGPYEQYF	TGTGCCAGTAGTCCCCGACAGGGCCCCTACGAGCAGTACTTC
TRBV5-6	TRBJ2-1	-	-	CASSSRVSYNEQFF	TGTGCCAGCAGCTCCCGGGTCTCCTACAATGAGCAGTTCTTC